This TCR beta chain was sequenced in a study of cytotoxic CD8 clonotypes in ibrutinib-treated CLL. TCRdb's table, derived via immunoSEQ multiplex PCR, lists solely in-frame clones and lacks some. The repertoire has 150,000 to 200,000 clones, around nine tenths of them found once; the top ten carry more than 2.5%. The CDR3 spans 14 residues. V was pared by 7 bases and J by 10 bases, with 20 bases between. In germline, CDR1 is MNHNY, CDR2 SVGAGI (reference sequence). Specimen: PBMCs, collected at disease progression, from a patient treated with ibrutinib. This chain connects TRBV6-6 to TRBJ2-1; D is possibly TRBD1 or TRBD2 (5 bases each). The clonotype originates from a human donor with chronic lymphocytic leukemia. In DNA form, the CDR3 reads TGTGCCAGCACCGAACGGGACGGATCCTCAGAGCAGTTCTTC. It is translated as CASTERDGSSEQFF.